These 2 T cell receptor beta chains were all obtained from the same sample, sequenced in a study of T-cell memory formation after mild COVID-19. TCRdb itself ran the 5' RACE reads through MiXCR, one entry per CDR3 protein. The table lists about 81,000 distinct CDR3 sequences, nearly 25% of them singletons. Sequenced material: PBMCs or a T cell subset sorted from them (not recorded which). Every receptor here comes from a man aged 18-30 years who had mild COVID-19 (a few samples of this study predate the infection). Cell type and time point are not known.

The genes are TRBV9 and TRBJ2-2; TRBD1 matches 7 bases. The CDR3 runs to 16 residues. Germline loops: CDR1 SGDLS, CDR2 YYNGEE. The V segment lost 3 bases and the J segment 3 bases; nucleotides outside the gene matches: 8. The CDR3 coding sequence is TGTGCCAGCAGCGCCAGACCCAGGGGGTACACCGGGGAGCTGTTTTTT. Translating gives CASSARPRGYTGELFF.

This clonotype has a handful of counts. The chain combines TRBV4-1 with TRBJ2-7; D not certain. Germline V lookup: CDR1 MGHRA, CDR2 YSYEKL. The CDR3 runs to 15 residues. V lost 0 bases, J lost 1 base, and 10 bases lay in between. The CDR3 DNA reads TGCGCCAGCAGCCAAGAAAGGGCAGGATCCTACGAGCAGTACGTC. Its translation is CASSQERAGSYEQYV.